This entry is about one TCR beta chain. Its antigen is unknown. No much larger clone is present one base from it, and per-base qualities are unavailable. The sample comes from a study of PD-L1 blockade in urothelial cancer (dated by TCRdb to 2017 to 2019). In terms of the full investigation: All patients started therapy in the mid-2010s and received atezolizumab 1,200 mg intravenously every 3 weeks. Twenty-five of 29 patients were males with bladder-origin urothelial cancer, and about 65% of the roughly 29 reported a prior smoking history. An ECOG performance status of 0 or 1 was recorded for the patients, and 0 to 3 prior chemotherapy regimens had been received by the patients. Blood samples were analyzed at two time points: 3 weeks after treatment start (second dose) and 6 weeks after treatment start. Blood samples yielded a median of around 140,000 T cells and roughly 83,000 unique TCRs, with median clonality 0.080. An exploratory multi-omic analysis was conducted of the somatic, immune and clinical correlates of response to PD-L1 blockade with atezolizumab in urothelial cancer. TCR sequencing covered pretreatment tumor samples and matched, serially collected peripheral blood taken before and after atezolizumab treatment. Durable clinical benefit was defined as a progression-free survival longer than 6 months, and TCR features were additionally tested against progression-free survival and overall survival. Whole exome sequencing and RNA sequencing of pretreatment tumors were performed alongside TCR sequencing in the same patients. Durable clinical benefit was achieved by nine patients but not by the remaining 20. Twenty-nine patients had pretreatment blood TCR-seq, approximately 24 had at least one posttreatment blood collection, and approximately 24 had tumor TCR-seq. What the study reported, not specific to this receptor: Because the sample size was small (n ≈ 28) and many of the analyses were exploratory, the results are meant to be hypothesis-generating. At 3 weeks after the start of treatment, tumor-associated TCR clones in peripheral blood had expanded more in patients with durable benefit (n ≈ 22, p = 0.022). Improved progression-free and overall survival was found to be associated with pretreatment peripheral blood TCR clonality below the median.

Synthetic TCR analog templates were spiked into each PCR to estimate absolute template abundance from read counts. The immunoSEQ assay was used to amplify TCRbeta CDR3 regions from genomic DNA with bias-controlled V and J gene primers. Sequencing of rearranged TCRbeta segments was done at approximately 20X coverage. The authors' pipeline ran thus. Sequencing errors were corrected by clustering and CDR3s were annotated against IMGT to assign V, D and J genes. Downstream analyses used only productive TCRbeta rearrangements and left out out-of-frame or stop-codon sequences. To compute clonality, Shannon entropy was normalized by the log of the number of unique productive sequences and then subtracted from one. Clones differing between time points or between blood and tumor were identified by Fisher's exact test with Benjamini-Hochberg correction at adjusted p below 0.01. Held by TCRdb, this immuneACCESS table contains in-frame sequences only and omits some clones. Under half of the omission traces to an unresolved V gene where checked; the cause of the rest is unknown. V, J and clone size were drawn from that table, and D and trimming were deduced from the DNA. The sample table lists roughly 63,000 clones, around 81% of them with a count of one. The top ten clones comprise about 2.9% of the sample.

Relative to germline, V is 2 bases shorter and J is 1 base shorter, with 8 bases between their ends. Looking up the germline V gene yields CDR1 SNHLY and CDR2 FYNNEI. Measured from the cysteine to the phenylalanine, the CDR3 is 15 residues long. Only the CDR3 DNA is retained, 45 bases long and in frame from the first base. This sample's time point label indicates: pretreatment peripheral blood. The cohort included under 35 patients with locally advanced or metastatic urothelial carcinoma who were treated at Memorial Sloan Kettering on a trial protocol. Peripheral blood mononuclear cells were collected pretreatment and during treatment, with between 1 and 8 total time points per patient. The Qiagen DNeasy Blood extraction kit was used to purify genomic DNA from total PBMCs and from tumor samples. Collected pretreatment and during treatment, PBMCs were isolated and stored as previously described.

The rearrangement combines TRBV2 with TRBJ2-2; D gene: possibly TRBD2, on 5 matching bases. This sequence originates from an older man with urothelial cancer. Sequencing used PBMCs, obtained around atezolizumab (anti-PD-L1) treatment. CDR3 region: CASSEHRGNTGELFF. The nucleotides are TGTGCCAGCAGTGAACATCGGGGGAACACCGGGGAGCTGTTTTTT.